The 21 T cell receptor beta chains reported below all come from one sample, sequenced in a study of T cell repertoires in cytomegalovirus infection. Each CDR3 protein gets one entry after TCRdb re-called the reads with MiXCR. This sample has 630,000 or so distinct CDR3 sequences, with about 24% found just once. Material: CD8+ T cells from PBMCs. These receptor sequences come from a human donor in good health (CMV status not recorded). Some clones in this sample may be carry-over from other donors' samples.

The chain has TRBV7-2 and TRBJ2-3, with D hard to call. V shed 0 bases and J shed 1 base, with 11 bases lying between them. In germline, CDR1 is SGHTA, CDR2 FQGNSA. The CDR3 is 16 residues long. CDR3 loop: CASSLAYTYCTDTQYF. CDR3 in DNA: TGTGCCAGCAGCTTAGCGTACACATACTGCACAGATACGCAGTATTTT.

This chain joins TRBV12-3 or TRBV12-4 and TRBJ2-7; D is unresolved. This CDR3 spans 13 amino acids. The CDR3 protein is CASSSSDTYKQYV. CDR3 DNA: TGTGCCAGCAGTTCTAGTGACACCTACAAGCAGTACGTC.

This clonotype has ten or more counts. This chain joins TRBV7-2 and TRBJ2-5; tentatively, D is TRBD2 (6 bases). V was shortened by 2 bases and J by 5 bases, with 15 bases between the two germline ends. The CDR3 loop spans 15 amino acids. Germline CDR1 is SGHTA and CDR2 is FQGNSA. The CDR3 DNA sequence: TGTGCCAGCAGCTTATTCACGGGGAGCGGGGAGACCCAGTACTTC. This gives the protein CASSLFTGSGETQYF.

In this sample, this clonotype turned up many times. This chain links TRBV7-2 with TRBJ2-1, with D tentatively TRBD1 or TRBD2 (6 bases each). The CDR3 has 14 amino acids. Trimming shortened V by 9 bases and J by 0 bases, and 12 bases separated the two germline ends. In germline, CDR1 is SGHTA, CDR2 FQGNSA. This chain's CDR3 is CASGGQDSYNEQFF. CDR3 coding DNA: TGTGCCAGTGGGGGGCAGGACTCCTACAATGAGCAGTTCTTC.

About this clonotype: Mismatch with germline at one junction end may stem from a read error. The V and J genes are TRBV6-8 and TRBJ1-4, with D unresolved. CDR1 and CDR2 from the germline V gene are MNHGY and SAAAGT. CDR3 length equals 14 residues. CDR3 nucleotide sequence: TGTGCCTGCAGTTACGCCAGACCCTCGGAAAAACTGTTTTTT. Translation: CACSYARPSEKLFF.

The chain couples TRBV5-4 to TRBJ2-2; 13 positions match TRBD2. Germline V gene lookup returns CDR1 SGHNT and CDR2 YYREEE (reference sequence). The CDR3 has 17 amino acids. V was pared by 2 bases and J by 5 bases, with 6 bases of the junction left unmatched. The CDR3 bases are TGTGCCAGCAGCTTAACTAGCGGGGGGGCCGGGACCGGGGAGCTGTTTTTT. Protein sequence: CASSLTSGGAGTGELFF.

V gene TRBV20-1 combines with J gene TRBJ2-3; D ambiguous. Trimming stripped 6 bases from V and 2 bases from J, with 15 bases between. CDR1 is DFQATT, CDR2 SNEGSKA, per germline (reference sequence). The CDR3 length is 14 residues. CDR3 residues: CSALPRHPTDTQYF. The CDR3 DNA sequence: TGCAGTGCCCTCCCCCGGCACCCCACAGATACGCAGTATTTT.

The chain has TRBV29-1 and TRBJ1-2; a possible D gene is TRBD1 (5 bases). The ends were cut back, 0 bases at V and 4 bases at J, with 12 bases in the middle. The CDR3 totals 14 residues. In germline, CDR1 is SQVTM, CDR2 ANQGSEA. CDR3 nucleotides: TGCAGCGTTGAAGATCTTGACAGCTTCTATGGCTACACCTTC. This sequence encodes CSVEDLDSFYGYTF.

About this clonotype itself: A much larger clone differs from this one at a single base, so this may be a read error. The chain is built from TRBV6-6 and TRBJ2-2, with D perhaps matching TRBD1 (5 bases). V was cut by 2 bases and J by 5 bases, with 15 bases left in between. Germline CDR1 reads MNHNY; CDR2 reads SVGAGI (reference sequence). CDR3 length: 16 residues. The chain's CDR3 is CASSYGPKGQTGELFF. CDR3 sequence (DNA): TGTGCCAGCAGTTACGGCCCCAAGGGGCAGACCGGGGAGCTGTTTTTT.

Many counts were recorded for this clonotype. This rearrangement joins TRBV7-2 to TRBJ2-1, with 10 positions matching TRBD2. After removal of 5 bases from V and 8 bases from J, the junction contained 9 bases not matched to a gene. This CDR3 has 15 amino acids. Germline V gene lookup returns CDR1 SGHTA and CDR2 FQGNSA. As DNA, the CDR3 is TGTGCCAGCAGCCCCGAGCGGGGGGGCCTCCATGAGCAGTTCTTC. It encodes CASSPERGGLHEQFF.

The chain joins TRBV20-1 to TRBJ2-7, with 9 positions matching TRBD1. The J segment lost 5 bases and the V segment lost 3 bases, leaving 5 bases of the junction unmatched. From germline, CDR1 is DFQATT and CDR2 SNEGSKA (reference sequence). The CDR3 runs to 13 residues. CDR3 nucleotide sequence: TGCAGTGCTAGGGACAGGGGTAACCACGAGCAGTACTTC. It is translated as CSARDRGNHEQYF.

A note on this clonotype: Being one base from a much bigger clone, this may be a read error. This sequence joins TRBV6-1 and TRBJ1-1, with D possibly being TRBD1 (6 bases). The CDR3 consists of 14 residues. Trimming left V 6 bases short and J 4 bases short, with 15 bases between. Germline values: CDR1 MNHNS, CDR2 SASEGT. CDR3: CASRIQGMFTEAFF. The CDR3 DNA follows: TGTGCCAGCAGAATTCAGGGGATGTTCACTGAAGCTTTCTTT.

This clonotype was counted a single time. The chain combines TRBV28 with TRBJ2-3, with D unresolved. V was shortened by 2 bases and J by 3 bases, with 9 bases between the two germline ends. This CDR3 has 14 amino acids. Germline V gene data show CDR1 as MDHEN and CDR2 as SYDVKM. CDR3 sequence (DNA): TGTGCCAGCAGTTTAGAAGGCAATACAGATACGCAGTATTTT. It translates to CASSLEGNTDTQYF.

This clonotype was observed a few times. The rearrangement links TRBV15 to TRBJ2-7; 10 bases match TRBD1. Germline V gene lookup returns CDR1 LNHNV and CDR2 YYDKDF (reference sequence). This CDR3 has 13 residues. The ends lost 6 bases at V and 3 bases at J; junction bases unmatched: 2. The CDR3 coding sequence is TGTGCCACCAGTGGGGACAGGGGCTACGAGCAGTACGTC. It is translated as CATSGDRGYEQYV.

The rearrangement joins TRBV10-2 to TRBJ2-1; 7 nucleotides match TRBD1. Germline CDR1 reads WSHSY; CDR2 reads SAAADI. The CDR3 sequence is 14 residues long. The V gene end was trimmed by 6 bases and the J gene end by 5 bases; junction bases not matched to a gene: 7. The CDR3 region is CASRSRQGDNEQFF. Here the CDR3 DNA reads TGCGCCAGCAGGTCCCGGCAGGGGGACAATGAGCAGTTCTTC.

V usage is TRBV25-1 and J usage is TRBJ2-5; D could derive from TRBD1 or TRBD2 (5 bases each). Germline CDR1 reads MGHDK; CDR2 reads SYGVNS. Trimming shortened V by 2 bases and J by 5 bases, and 18 bases separated the two germline ends. CDR3 length: 16 amino acids. The CDR3 DNA follows: TGTGCCAGCAGTGAAGGGTGGGGCGAGGAGGTGGAGACCCAGTACTTC. Translated: CASSEGWGEEVETQYF.

This clonotype was counted between two and nine times. The V call is TRBV27, the J call TRBJ1-5; 8 bases align to TRBD1. CDR1 MNHEY and CDR2 SMNVEV come from the germline V gene (reference sequence). The CDR3 has 16 amino acids. V dropped 7 bases and J dropped 7; count of bases not matched to a gene: 15. CDR3 loop: CASKRSGTGLGQPQHF. CDR3 coding DNA: TGTGCCAGCAAACGCTCCGGGACAGGATTGGGGCAGCCCCAGCATTTT.

This clonotype appeared a few times. The chain couples TRBV6-8 to TRBJ1-1, with D possibly TRBD1 on 5 matching bases. Germline V gene sequence: CDR1 MNHGY, CDR2 SAAAGT. V lost 3 bases to trimming and J lost 4 bases, with 18 bases between them. The CDR3 length is 16 residues. CDR3 sequence (DNA): TGTGCCAGCAGTTATTACCTCGAGCAGGGCCCCACTGAAGCTTTCTTT. Translated, it gives CASSYYLEQGPTEAFF.

The V call is TRBV7-9, the J call TRBJ1-2, with 8 bases fitting TRBD1. J was trimmed by 2 bases and V by 1 base; bases with no gene match: 3. CDR1 is SEHNR and CDR2 is FQNEAQ in the germline V gene (reference sequence). This CDR3 is built from 15 residues. In DNA form, the CDR3 reads TGTGCCAGCAGCTTAGGGGGGACAGGCAACTATGGCTACACCTTC. Its translation: CASSLGGTGNYGYTF.

This clonotype appeared a few times. This sequence joins TRBV12-3 or TRBV12-4 and TRBJ2-7, with a tentative D call TRBD1 (5 bases). The CDR3 loop spans 13 amino acids. Trimming pared 10 bases from V and 5 bases from J, leaving 18 bases between. The CDR3 protein is CATATWGLDEQYF. In DNA form, the CDR3 reads TGTGCCACCGCCACATGGGGCCTAGACGAGCAGTACTTC.

The rearrangement links TRBV2 to TRBJ1-1; D is unclear. Germline CDR1 is SNHLY and CDR2 is FYNNEI. The V end lost 7 bases, the J end lost 2 bases, and 11 bases lay between the germline ends. This CDR3 has 13 residues. CDR3 sequence: CASNWGGNTEAFF. Written as DNA, the CDR3 is TGTGCCAGCAACTGGGGAGGCAACACTGAAGCTTTCTTT. The variable domain in full, completed from reference TRBV2 and TRBJ1-1, reads EPEVTQTPSHQVTQMGQEVILRCVPISNHLYFYWYRQILGQKVEFLVSFYNNEISEKSEIFDDQFSVERPDGSNFTLKIRSTKLEDSAMYFCASNWGGNTEAFFGQGTRLTVV.